These 2 T cell receptor beta chains were sequenced from one sample in a study of blood T cell repertoires in COVID-19. Some clones are missing from TCRdb's copy, which holds only in-frame ones; the method was immunoSEQ multiplex PCR. This table has hundreds of thousands of clones, 80% to 90% appearing once. Material for sequencing was peripheral blood. The receptors were gathered from a woman aged 50 to 65 who had recovered from COVID-19.

The rearrangement links TRBV30 to TRBJ1-4; D ambiguous. V shed 1 base and J shed 8 bases, with 8 bases lying between them. Germline CDR1 is GTSNPN and CDR2 is SVGIG (reference sequence). The length of the CDR3 is 12 residues. The CDR3 loop is CAWSEEGEKLFF. Here the CDR3 DNA reads TGTGCCTGGAGTGAGGAGGGAGAAAAACTGTTTTTT.

The J gene is TRBJ2-1, the V gene TRBV5-1; 9 nucleotides line up with TRBD2. CDR1 and CDR2 (germline): SGHRS, YFSETQ. This CDR3 spans 15 amino acids. J was trimmed by 4 bases and V by 3 bases; bases with no gene match: 5. The CDR3 loop is CASSYLAGEYNEQFF. The DNA for the CDR3 is TGCGCCAGCAGCTACTTAGCGGGGGAATACAATGAGCAGTTCTTC.